This record concerns one T cell receptor beta chain sequence. What it binds is not known. The sample originates from a study of neurological immune-mediated disorders. Volunteers attending a blood bank in Maryland, USA, served as healthy controls. With 10-nucleotide random UMIs, 5'RACE was used to make the cDNA. One entry per CDR3 protein results from TCRdb running MiXCR on the 5' RACE reads. This table has 50,000 or so distinct CDR3 sequences, over 20% appearing once. Study-level points and caveats: While HTLV-1-associated myelopathy showed the greatest TCR clonal expansion, multiple sclerosis showed the least, falling below healthy controls.

In germline, CDR1 is SGHRS, CDR2 YFSETQ. The V end lost 0 bases, the J end lost 6 bases, and 12 bases lay between the germline ends. This CDR3 contains 15 residues. The sequence was obtained from a woman in her sixties or seventies in good health. Material: PBMCs. This chain connects TRBV5-1 to TRBJ1-4; D is unclear. CDR3 DNA: TGCGCCAGCAGCTTGGGGAGCCCGTGGGATGAAAAACTGTTTTTT. It encodes CASSLGSPWDEKLFF. The full variable domain, with the rest looked up from reference TRBV5-1 and TRBJ1-4, is KAGVTQTPRYLIKTRGQQVTLSCSPISGHRSVSWYQQTPGQGLQFLFEYFSETQRNKGNFPGRFSGRQFSNSRSEMNVSTLELGDSALYLCASSLGSPWDEKLFFGSGTQLSVL.